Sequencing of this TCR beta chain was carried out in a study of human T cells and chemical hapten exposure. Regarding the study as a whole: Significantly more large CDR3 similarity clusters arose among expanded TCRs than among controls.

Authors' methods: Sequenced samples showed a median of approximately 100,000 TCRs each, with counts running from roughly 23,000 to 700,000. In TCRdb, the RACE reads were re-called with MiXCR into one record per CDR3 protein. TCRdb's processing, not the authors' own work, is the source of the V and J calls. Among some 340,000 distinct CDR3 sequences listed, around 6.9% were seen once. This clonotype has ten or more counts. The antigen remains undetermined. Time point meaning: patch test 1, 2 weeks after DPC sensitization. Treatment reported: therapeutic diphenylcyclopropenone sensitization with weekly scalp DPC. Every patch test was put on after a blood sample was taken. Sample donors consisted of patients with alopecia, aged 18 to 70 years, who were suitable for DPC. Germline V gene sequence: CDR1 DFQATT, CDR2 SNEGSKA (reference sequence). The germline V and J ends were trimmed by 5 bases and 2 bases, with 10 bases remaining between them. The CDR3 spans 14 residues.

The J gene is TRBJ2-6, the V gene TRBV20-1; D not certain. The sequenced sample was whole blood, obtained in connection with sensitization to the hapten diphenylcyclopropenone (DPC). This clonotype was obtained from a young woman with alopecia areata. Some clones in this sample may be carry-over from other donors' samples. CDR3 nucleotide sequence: TGCAGTGCTGGCGATATGGCTGGGGCCAACGTCCTGACTTTC. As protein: CSAGDMAGANVLTF.